This TCR beta chain comes out of a study of vaccination effects on CD4 cells after COVID-19. Findings and caveats of the study: Substantial clonal contraction characterized both infection- and vaccine-induced clones late after vaccination. In the study, convalescent patients were few, and early post-infection timepoints were absent.

V shed 10 bases and J shed 3 bases, with 12 bases lying between them. The CDR3 has 12 amino acids. The V gene's germline CDR1 is LNHDA and CDR2 SQIVND (reference sequence). A remark on this clone: Its antigen is not known.

Within the ViraFEST assay, antigen-specific CD4+ T cells underwent expansion with viral peptide pools prior to sequencing. Culture lasted approximately 10 days before CD4+ T cell isolation. The cohort was immunized with two doses of either the BNT162b2 or mRNA-1273 vaccine. A half-medium replacement with IL-2 medium was carried out on days 3 and 7. Clones were sequenced by immunoSEQ multiplex PCR, and TCRdb holds only the in-frame ones, with some missing. The sample lists 25,000 to 30,000 clones, less than 85% seen once, with about 10% in the top ten. The V call is TRBV19, the J call TRBJ1-1; TRBD1 is a possible D gene (5 bases). The source was CD4+ T cells from PBMCs cultured with HCoV-NL63 spike peptides, collected after COVID-19 vaccination. The sequence was collected from a human donor who received a COVID-19 vaccine. Written as DNA, the CDR3 is TGTGCCACCCAGGGCCGGTACACTGAAGCTTTCTTT. Protein product: CATQGRYTEAFF. Complete variable domain (other parts from reference TRBV19 and TRBJ1-1): DGGITQSPKYLFRKEGQNVTLSCEQNLNHDAMYWYRQDPGQGLRLIYYSQIVNDFQKGDIAEGYSVSREKKESFPLTVTSAQKNPTAFYLCATQGRYTEAFFGQGTRLTVV.